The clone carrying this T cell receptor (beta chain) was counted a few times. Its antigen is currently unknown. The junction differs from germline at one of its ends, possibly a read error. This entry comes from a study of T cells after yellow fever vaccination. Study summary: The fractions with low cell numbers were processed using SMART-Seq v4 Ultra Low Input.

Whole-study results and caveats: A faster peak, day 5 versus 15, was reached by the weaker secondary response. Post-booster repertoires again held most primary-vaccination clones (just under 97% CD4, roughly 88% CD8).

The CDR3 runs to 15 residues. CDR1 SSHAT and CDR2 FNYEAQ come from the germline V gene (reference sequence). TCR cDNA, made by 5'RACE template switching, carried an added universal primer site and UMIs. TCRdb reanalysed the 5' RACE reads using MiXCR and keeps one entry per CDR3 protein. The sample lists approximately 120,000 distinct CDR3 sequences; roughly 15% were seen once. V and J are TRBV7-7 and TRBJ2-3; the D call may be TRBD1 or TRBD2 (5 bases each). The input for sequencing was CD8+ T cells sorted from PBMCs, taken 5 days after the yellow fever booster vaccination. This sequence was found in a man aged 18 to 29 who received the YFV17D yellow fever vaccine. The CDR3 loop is CASSPLGLAADTQYF. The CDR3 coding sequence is TGTGCTAGCAGCCCTCTGGGGCTAGCTGCAGATACGCAGTATTTT.